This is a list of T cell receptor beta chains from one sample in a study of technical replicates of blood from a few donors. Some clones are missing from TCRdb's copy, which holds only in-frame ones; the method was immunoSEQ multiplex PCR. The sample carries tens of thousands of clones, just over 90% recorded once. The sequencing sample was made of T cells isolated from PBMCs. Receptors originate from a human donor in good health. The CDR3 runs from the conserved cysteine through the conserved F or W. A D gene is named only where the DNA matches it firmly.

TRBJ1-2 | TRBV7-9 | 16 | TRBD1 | CASSFLLGGAYPDYTF | TGTGCCAGCAGCTTTCTTTTAGGGGGCGCGTATCCCGACTACACCTTC
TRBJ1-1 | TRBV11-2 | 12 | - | CASSSRDTEAFF | TGTGCCAGCAGCTCGAGAGACACTGAAGCTTTCTTT
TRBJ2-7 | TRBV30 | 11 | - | CAWSDKYEQYF | TGTGCCTGGAGTGACAAGTACGAGCAGTACTTC
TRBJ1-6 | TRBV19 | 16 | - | CASSIRGGPRDSPLHF | TGTGCCAGTAGTATCCGGGGGGGGCCTAGGGACTCACCCCTCCACTTT
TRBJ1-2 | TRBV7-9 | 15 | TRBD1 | CASSFQYRDRGGYTF | TGTGCCAGCAGCTTTCAATACCGGGACAGGGGAGGCTACACCTTC
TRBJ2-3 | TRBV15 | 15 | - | CATSRGAPYRDTQYF | TGTGCCACCAGCAGAGGAGCGCCATATCGAGATACGCAGTATTTT
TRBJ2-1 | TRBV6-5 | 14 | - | CASSPGGSYNEQFF | TGTGCCAGCAGCCCCGGGGGCTCCTACAATGAGCAGTTCTTC
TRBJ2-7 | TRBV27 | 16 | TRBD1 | CASSLATGQGYYEQYF | TGTGCCAGCAGCCTAGCAACGGGACAGGGGTACTACGAGCAGTACTTC
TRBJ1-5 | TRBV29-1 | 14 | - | CSVRWEHSNQPQHF | TGCAGCGTTAGATGGGAGCACAGCAATCAGCCCCAGCATTTT
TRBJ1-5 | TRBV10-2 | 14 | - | CASSSGYSNQPQHF | TGCGCCAGCAGTTCAGGCTATAGCAATCAGCCCCAGCATTTT